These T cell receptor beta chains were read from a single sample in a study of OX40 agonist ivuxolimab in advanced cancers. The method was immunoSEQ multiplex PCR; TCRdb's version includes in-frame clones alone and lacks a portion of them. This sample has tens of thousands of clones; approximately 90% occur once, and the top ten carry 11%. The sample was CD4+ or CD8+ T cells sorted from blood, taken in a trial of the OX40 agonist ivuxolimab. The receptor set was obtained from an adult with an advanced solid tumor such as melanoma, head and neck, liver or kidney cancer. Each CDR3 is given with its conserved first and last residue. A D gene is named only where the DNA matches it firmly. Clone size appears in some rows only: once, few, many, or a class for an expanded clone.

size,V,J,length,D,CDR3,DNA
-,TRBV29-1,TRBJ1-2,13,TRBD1,CSVGGTGAPGYTF,TGCAGCGTTGGAGGGACAGGGGCGCCTGGCTACACCTTC
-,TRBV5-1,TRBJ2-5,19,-,CASSSIGLGVAVAQETQYF,TGCGCCAGCAGCTCGATCGGTCTTGGAGTAGCTGTGGCCCAAGAGACCCAGTACTTC
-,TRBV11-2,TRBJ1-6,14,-,CASSLGSRGSPLHF,TGTGCCAGCAGCTTAGGTTCGCGGGGTTCACCCCTCCACTTT
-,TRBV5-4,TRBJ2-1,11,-,CASSLGVEQFF,TGTGCCAGCAGCTTGGGTGTTGAGCAGTTCTTC
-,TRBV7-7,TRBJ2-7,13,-,CASSQGESYEQYF,TGTGCCAGCAGCCAAGGGGAATCCTACGAGCAGTACTTC
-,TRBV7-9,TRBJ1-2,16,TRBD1,CASSLGYGQGEYGYTF,TGTGCCAGCAGCTTGGGATATGGACAGGGCGAGTATGGCTACACCTTC
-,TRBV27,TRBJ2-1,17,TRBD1,CASSLPLQGARTNEQFF,TGTGCCAGCAGTTTACCTCTACAGGGGGCGAGGACCAATGAGCAGTTCTTC
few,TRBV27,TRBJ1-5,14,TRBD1,CASRHGTANQPQHF,TGTGCCAGCCGCCATGGGACAGCTAATCAGCCCCAGCATTTT
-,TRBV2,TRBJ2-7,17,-,CASSGPPRASGEYEQYF,TGTGCCAGCAGTGGCCCCCCCCGGGCCTCCGGTGAATACGAGCAGTACTTC
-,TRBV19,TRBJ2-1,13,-,CASWGSSYNEQFF,TGTGCCTCCTGGGGGAGCTCCTACAATGAGCAGTTCTTC
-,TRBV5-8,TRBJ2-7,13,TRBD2,CASSLGGGYEQYF,TGTGCCAGCAGCTTGGGGGGGGGTTACGAGCAGTACTTC
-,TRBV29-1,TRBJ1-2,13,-,CSVPNAGTMGYTF,TGCAGCGTCCCCAATGCGGGAACAATGGGCTACACCTTC
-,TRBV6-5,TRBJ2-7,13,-,CATQVAGAYEQYF,TGTGCCACCCAGGTGGCAGGGGCCTACGAGCAGTACTTC
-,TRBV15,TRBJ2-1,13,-,CATSGTASNEQFF,TGTGCCACTAGCGGGACAGCTAGCAATGAGCAGTTCTTC
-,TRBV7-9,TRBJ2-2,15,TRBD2,CASLERGRPPGELFF,TGTGCCAGCCTGGAGCGGGGGCGACCTCCCGGGGAGCTGTTTTTT
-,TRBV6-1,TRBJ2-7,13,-,CASRNRGLYEQYF,TGTGCCAGCAGAAACCGGGGCCTCTACGAGCAGTACTTC
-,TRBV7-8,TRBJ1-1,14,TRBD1,CASSLVGTGPEAFF,TGTGCCAGCAGCTTAGTCGGGACAGGGCCAGAAGCTTTCTTT
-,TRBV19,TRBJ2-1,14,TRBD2,CASRRGSSYNEQFF,TGTGCCAGTAGACGCGGGAGCTCTTACAATGAGCAGTTCTTC
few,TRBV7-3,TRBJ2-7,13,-,CASSHIQGGEQYF,TGTGCCAGCAGCCACATACAGGGAGGAGAGCAGTACTTC
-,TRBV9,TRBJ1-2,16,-,CASSPGAKTLSYGYTF,TGTGCCAGCAGCCCAGGGGCAAAAACCCTTAGCTATGGCTACACCTTC
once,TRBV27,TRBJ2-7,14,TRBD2,CASSKTSVSYEQYF,TGTGCCAGCAGTAAGACTAGCGTCTCCTACGAGCAGTACTTC
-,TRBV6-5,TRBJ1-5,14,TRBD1,CASSRQGGSQPQHF,TGTGCCAGCAGCCGCCAGGGGGGTTCTCAGCCCCAGCATTTT
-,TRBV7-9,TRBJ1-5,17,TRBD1,CASSLAATGVYDQPQHF,TGTGCCAGCAGCTTAGCTGCGACAGGGGTTTATGATCAGCCCCAGCATTTT
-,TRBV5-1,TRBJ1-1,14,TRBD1,CASSLGQGAPEAFF,TGCGCCAGCAGCTTGGGACAGGGGGCCCCTGAAGCTTTCTTT
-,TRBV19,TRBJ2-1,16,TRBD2,CASNPLGGRAMNEQFF,TGTGCCAGTAACCCGCTGGGCGGGAGGGCCATGAATGAGCAGTTCTTC
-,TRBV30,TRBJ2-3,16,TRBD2,CAWSVDSGSRTDTQYF,TGTGCCTGGAGTGTTGATAGCGGGTCCCGCACAGATACGCAGTATTTT
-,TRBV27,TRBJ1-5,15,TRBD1,CASRNRGTSNQPQHF,TGTGCCAGCAGAAACAGGGGGACGAGCAATCAGCCCCAGCATTTT
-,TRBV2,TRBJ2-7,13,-,CASKLGISYEQYF,TGTGCCAGCAAACTGGGGATCTCCTACGAGCAGTACTTC
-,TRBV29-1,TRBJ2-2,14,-,CSVVDNTNTGELFF,TGCAGCGTTGTGGATAATACGAACACCGGGGAGCTGTTTTTT
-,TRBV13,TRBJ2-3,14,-,CASSPGSRTDTQYF,TGTGCCAGCAGCCCTGGATCTCGCACAGATACGCAGTATTTT
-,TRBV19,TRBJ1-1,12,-,CATRRGAGEAFF,TGTGCAACTAGGAGGGGGGCGGGTGAAGCTTTCTTT
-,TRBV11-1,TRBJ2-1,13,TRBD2,CASRPAGDAEQFF,TGTGCCAGCAGGCCTGCGGGGGACGCTGAGCAGTTCTTC
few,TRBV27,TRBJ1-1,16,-,CASSKLGDSMNTEAFF,TGTGCCAGCAGTAAACTGGGGGATTCTATGAACACTGAAGCTTTCTTT
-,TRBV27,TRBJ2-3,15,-,CASRTAGPSGDTQYF,TGTGCCAGCAGAACCGCCGGCCCCTCTGGGGATACGCAGTATTTT
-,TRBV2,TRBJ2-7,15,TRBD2,CASTTGLAGPYEQYF,TGTGCCAGCACCACGGGACTAGCGGGACCCTACGAGCAGTACTTC
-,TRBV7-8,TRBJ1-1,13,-,CASSLGMNTEAFF,TGTGCCAGCAGCTTAGGGATGAACACTGAAGCTTTCTTT
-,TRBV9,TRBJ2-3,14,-,CASSAWDNTDTQYF,TGTGCCAGCAGCGCCTGGGACAACACAGATACGCAGTATTTT
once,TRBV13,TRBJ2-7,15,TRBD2,CASTERLAGTYEQYF,TGTGCCAGCACAGAAAGGTTAGCGGGCACCTACGAGCAGTACTTC
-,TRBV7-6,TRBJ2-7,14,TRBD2,CASRAGGSSYEQYF,TGTGCCAGCAGGGCGGGGGGAAGCTCCTACGAGCAGTACTTC
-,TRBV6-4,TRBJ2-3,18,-,CASSDVFRRDSSTDTQYF,TGTGCCAGCAGTGACGTGTTTCGCAGGGACTCGAGCACAGATACGCAGTATTTT
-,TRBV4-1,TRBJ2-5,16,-,CASSQVVGWDQETQYF,TGCGCCAGCAGCCAAGTGGTGGGGTGGGATCAAGAGACCCAGTACTTC
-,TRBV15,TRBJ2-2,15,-,CATSPGDSNTGELFF,TGCGCCACCAGTCCCGGGGATTCGAACACCGGGGAGCTGTTTTTT
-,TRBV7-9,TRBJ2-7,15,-,CASSLESAWAYEQYF,TGTGCCAGCAGCTTAGAGTCCGCTTGGGCTTACGAGCAGTACTTC
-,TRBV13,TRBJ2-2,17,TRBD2,CASSPSGTSGSDGELFF,TGTGCCAGCAGCCCATCCGGGACTAGCGGCTCTGACGGGGAGCTGTTTTTT
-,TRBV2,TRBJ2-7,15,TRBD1,CASNWDREFKYEQYF,TGTGCCAGCAACTGGGACAGGGAATTTAAGTACGAGCAGTACTTC
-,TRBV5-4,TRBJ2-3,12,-,CASRLPGDTQYF,TGTGCCAGCAGGCTGCCGGGAGATACGCAGTATTTT
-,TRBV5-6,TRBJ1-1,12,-,CASSFSNTEAFF,TGTGCCAGCAGTTTTAGTAACACTGAAGCTTTCTTT
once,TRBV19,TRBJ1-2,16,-,CASSITHPGRVGGYTF,TGTGCCAGTAGTATTACCCACCCCGGCAGGGTCGGGGGCTACACCTTC
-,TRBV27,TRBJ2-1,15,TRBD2,CASSWREGSYNEQFF,TGTGCCAGCAGTTGGCGGGAGGGGTCCTACAATGAGCAGTTCTTC
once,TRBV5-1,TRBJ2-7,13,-,CASTVGQGYEQYF,TGCGCCAGCACCGTGGGCCAGGGCTACGAGCAGTACTTC
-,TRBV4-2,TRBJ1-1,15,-,CASSPPDGGNTEAFF,TGTGCCAGCAGCCCCCCGGATGGGGGCAACACTGAAGCTTTCTTT
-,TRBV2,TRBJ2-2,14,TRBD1,CASNSGGNTGELFF,TGTGCCAGCAATTCAGGGGGTAACACCGGGGAGCTGTTTTTT
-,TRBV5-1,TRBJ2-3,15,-,CASSSGEGLMDTQYF,TGCGCCAGCAGCTCAGGAGAGGGCCTTATGGATACGCAGTATTTT
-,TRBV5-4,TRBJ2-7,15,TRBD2,CASSLVGGLAIEQYF,TGTGCCAGCAGCTTGGTAGGGGGACTAGCAATCGAGCAGTACTTC
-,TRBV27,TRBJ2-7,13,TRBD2,CASGGLARYEQYF,TGTGCCAGCGGAGGACTAGCGAGATACGAGCAGTACTTC
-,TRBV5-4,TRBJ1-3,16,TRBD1,CASSHLDRVGGNTIYF,TGTGCCAGCAGCCATTTGGACAGGGTGGGAGGAAACACCATATATTTT
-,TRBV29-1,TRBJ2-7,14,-,CSVESPKTPYEQYF,TGCAGCGTTGAATCCCCCAAGACCCCCTACGAGCAGTACTTC
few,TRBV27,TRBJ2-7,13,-,CASTKLGSYEQYF,TGTGCCAGCACAAAACTGGGCTCCTACGAGCAGTACTTC
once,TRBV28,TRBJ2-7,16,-,CASTAPEDLPTREQYF,TGTGCCAGCACCGCCCCCGAGGACTTGCCGACTAGGGAGCAGTACTTC